This T cell receptor beta chain was profiled in a study of T cell repertoires in aging, cancer and after chemotherapy. A mixed TRB-A/B primer pool amplified rearranged TRB by multiplex touch-down PCR. TCRdb re-called the multiplex PCR reads with MiXCR, one entry per CDR3 protein. The sample yields approximately 750 distinct CDR3 sequences, roughly 72% seen once. Deletions cut 5 bases from V and 1 base from J, with 14 bases between. The germline V gene encodes CDR1 SGHTA and CDR2 FQGNSA. The CDR3 has 16 amino acids. Peripheral blood genomic DNA, not sorted cells or RNA, was the template. Sequencing was performed on blood. This rearrangement joins TRBV7-2 to TRBJ2-2; TRBD2 might be the D (6 bases). This clonotype was obtained from a human donor with a blood cancer. In DNA, the CDR3 is TGTGCCAGCAGCATCCCCGGGACTTTGAACACCGGGGAGCTGTTTTTT. This sequence encodes CASSIPGTLNTGELFF.